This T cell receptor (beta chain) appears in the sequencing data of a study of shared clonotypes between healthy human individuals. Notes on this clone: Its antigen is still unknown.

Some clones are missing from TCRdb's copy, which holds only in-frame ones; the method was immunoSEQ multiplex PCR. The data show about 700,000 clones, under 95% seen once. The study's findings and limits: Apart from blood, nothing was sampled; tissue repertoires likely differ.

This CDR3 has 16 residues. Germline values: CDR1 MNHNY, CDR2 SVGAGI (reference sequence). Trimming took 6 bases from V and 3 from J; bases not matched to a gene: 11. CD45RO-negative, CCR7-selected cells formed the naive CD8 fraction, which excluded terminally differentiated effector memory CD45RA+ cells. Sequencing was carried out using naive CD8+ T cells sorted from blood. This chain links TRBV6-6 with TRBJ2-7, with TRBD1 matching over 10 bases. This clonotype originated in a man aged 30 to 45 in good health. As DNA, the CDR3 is TGTGCCAGCAGGGTTCTAGGGACAGGGGTGGTCTACGAGCAGTACTTC. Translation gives CASRVLGTGVVYEQYF.